This T cell receptor beta chain was retrieved from a study of cytomegalovirus exposure and HLA in healthy donors. The V end was cut by 2 bases, the J end by 7 bases, with 20 bases between. The germline gives CDR1 LGHNA, CDR2 YSLEER. CDR3 length: 17 residues. Primers: 60 Vbeta forward and 13 Jbeta reverse. Only in-frame clones appear in the TCRdb table, and some are missing; sequencing was by immunoSEQ multiplex PCR. The sample has some 130,000 clones; around three quarters are singletons. The clonotype was recovered from a man aged 35-49 years in good health and CMV-seronegative. This chain uses TRBV4-3 with TRBJ2-2; possibly TRBD1 for D (6 bases). Sequencing input: PBMCs. The CDR3 loop is CASSQSTRQEWVGELFF. The CDR3 region has the DNA TGCGCCAGCAGCCAATCCACCCGACAGGAATGGGTCGGGGAGCTGTTTTTT.